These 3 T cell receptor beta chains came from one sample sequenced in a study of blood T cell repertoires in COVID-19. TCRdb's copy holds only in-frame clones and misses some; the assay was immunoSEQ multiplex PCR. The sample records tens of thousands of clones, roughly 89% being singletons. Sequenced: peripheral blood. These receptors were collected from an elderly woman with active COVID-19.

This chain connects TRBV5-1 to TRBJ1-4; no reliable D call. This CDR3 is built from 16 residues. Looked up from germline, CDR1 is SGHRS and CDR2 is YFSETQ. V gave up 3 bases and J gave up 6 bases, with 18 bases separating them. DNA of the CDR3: TGCGCCAGCAGCTCCTCTGGCCGGGGTTATTATGAAAAACTGTTTTTT. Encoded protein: CASSSSGRGYYEKLFF.

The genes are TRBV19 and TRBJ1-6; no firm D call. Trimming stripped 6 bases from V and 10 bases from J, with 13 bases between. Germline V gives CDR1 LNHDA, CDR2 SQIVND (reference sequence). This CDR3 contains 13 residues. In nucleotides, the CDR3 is TGTGCCAGTAGGACCACGGCGGGATCACCCCTCCACTTT. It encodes CASRTTAGSPLHF.

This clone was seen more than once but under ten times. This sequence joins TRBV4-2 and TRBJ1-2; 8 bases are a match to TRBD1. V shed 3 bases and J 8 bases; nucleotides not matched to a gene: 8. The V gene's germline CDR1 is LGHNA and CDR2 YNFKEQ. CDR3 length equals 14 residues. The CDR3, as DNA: TGTGCCAGCAGCCAGGGCAGGGGGCCTTGGGGCTACACCTTC. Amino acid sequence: CASSQGRGPWGYTF.